The 29 T cell receptor beta chains presented below share a single source sample, sequenced in a study of a mutant IDH1 vaccine in newly diagnosed glioma. What these receptors recognize is not known. The method was immunoSEQ multiplex PCR; TCRdb's version includes in-frame clones alone and lacks a portion of them. The sample lists 45,000 to 65,000 clones; roughly nine tenths were seen once. The time point is: week 11, during vaccination. A single vaccine dose contained 300 ug of mutant IDH1 20-mer peptide, and topical imiquimod was used with it. The sample here was PBMCs, taken from a glioma patient whose treatment included an IDH1 peptide vaccine. The receptors here all came from a man aged 45-65 years with glioma.

A single count supports this clone. The chain joins TRBV19 to TRBJ1-2, with 8 bases identical to TRBD1. CDR1 is LNHDA and CDR2 is SQIVND in the germline V gene (reference sequence). The CDR3 loop spans 13 amino acids. The ends lost 5 bases at V and 4 bases at J; junction bases unmatched: 3. This CDR3 is CASSRQGSYGYTF. DNA of the CDR3: TGTGCCAGTAGTCGACAGGGGAGCTATGGCTACACCTTC.

The rearrangement links TRBV5-1 to TRBJ2-7; 9 bases are shared with TRBD1. Looked up from germline, CDR1 is SGHRS and CDR2 is YFSETQ. This CDR3 is 17 amino acids long. Germline trimming cut 0 bases from V and 3 bases from J; bases unmatched to any gene: 10. CDR3: CASSLEWSQGALYEQYF. The CDR3, as DNA: TGCGCCAGCAGCTTGGAATGGTCACAGGGGGCCCTCTACGAGCAGTACTTC.

The chain couples TRBV7-2 to TRBJ1-1, with D perhaps matching TRBD1 (6 bases). The CDR3 contains 12 residues. Trimming removed 5 bases from V and 4 bases from J, with 8 bases in between. The germline V gene encodes CDR1 SGHTA and CDR2 FQGNSA. CDR3: CASSPGATEAFF. CDR3 in DNA: TGTGCCAGCAGCCCGGGGGCCACTGAAGCTTTCTTT.

The CDR3 sequence is CASSSLLPGLGGGNIQYF. The CDR3 bases are TGTGCCAGCAGTTCCCTCCTCCCGGGACTAGGGGGAGGAAACATTCAGTACTTC. The chain recombines TRBV28 with TRBJ2-4; 8 bases align to TRBD2. Germline V gives CDR1 MDHEN, CDR2 SYDVKM. The CDR3 has 18 amino acids. With 4 bases clipped from V and 6 bases from J, the junction kept 17 bases outside the gene matches.

The V call is TRBV6-6, the J call TRBJ2-7; TRBD2 agrees at 7 bases. The germline V gene encodes CDR1 MNHNY and CDR2 SVGAGI (reference sequence). V gave up 4 bases and J gave up 2 bases; unmatched junction bases: 2. This CDR3 is 13 amino acids long. CDR3 in DNA: TGTGCCAGCAGTTTAAGCGGGGCCTACGAGCAGTACTTC. Translated: CASSLSGAYEQYF.

This chain uses TRBV2 with TRBJ2-7; 7 bases fit TRBD2. CDR1 and CDR2 from the germline V gene are SNHLY and FYNNEI. The CDR3 extends over 12 amino acids. Losses at the gene ends were 6 bases for V and 3 bases for J; bases not matched to a gene: 2. The CDR3 nucleotides are TGTGCCAGCAGGGGGGGGAACTACGAGCAGTACTTC. As protein: CASRGGNYEQYF.

DNA of the CDR3: TGCGCCAGCAGCTTGGCCAGACAGGGTACTGAAGCTTTCTTT. As protein: CASSLARQGTEAFF. This chain joins TRBV5-1 and TRBJ1-1, with 7 bases identical to TRBD1. Unmatched junction bases numbered 4, after V lost 0 bases and J lost 5 bases. The CDR3 is 14 residues long. In germline, CDR1 is SGHRS, CDR2 YFSETQ.

The gene calls are TRBV1 and TRBJ2-1; TRBD2 is the table's D call and was not checked against the DNA. TRBV1 has pseudogene status. CDR3 size: 17 residues. The CDR3 sequence is CTSKYSYLAGAGGEQFF. The CDR3 DNA reads as TGCACCAGCAAGTACTCTTACCTAGCGGGAGCCGGGGGTGAGCAGTTCTTC.

The chain links TRBV29-1 to TRBJ2-7; possible D gene TRBD1, 6 bases. The CDR3 consists of 13 residues. From germline, CDR1 is SQVTM and CDR2 ANQGSEA. V was cut by 7 bases and J by 1 base, with 14 bases left in between. This CDR3 is CSALDRLSYEQYF. The CDR3 coding sequence is TGCAGCGCCTTAGACAGGTTGTCCTACGAGCAGTACTTC.

J is TRBJ1-6 and V is TRBV7-9; perhaps TRBD1 as D (5 bases). In germline, CDR1 is SEHNR, CDR2 FQNEAQ (reference sequence). The CDR3 length is 16 residues. Trimming left V 4 bases short and J 7 bases short, with 17 bases between. For the CDR3, the DNA is TGTGCCAGCAGCTCAAGCCTGGGGGAAAGGAATTCACCCCTCCACTTT. The encoded protein is CASSSSLGERNSPLHF.

This chain links TRBV6-5 with TRBJ2-7, with D possibly TRBD1 on 5 matching bases. In germline, CDR1 is MNHEY, CDR2 SVGAGI. Trimming removed 0 bases at V and 5 bases at J, with 14 bases between. The CDR3 spans 15 residues. The CDR3 nucleotides are TGTGCCAGCAGTTACTCGGGTCAGGGCAAGAACGAGCAGTACTTC. Its protein product is CASSYSGQGKNEQYF.

The chain employs TRBV7-8 and TRBJ2-3, with 10 positions matching TRBD2. The germline V gene has CDR1 SGHVS and CDR2 FQNEAQ. J lost 5 bases, V lost 2 bases, and 4 bases had no gene match. This CDR3 spans 15 amino acids. The chain's CDR3 is CASSLPAGGLDTQYF. Here the CDR3 DNA reads TGTGCCAGCAGCTTACCAGCGGGAGGGCTAGATACGCAGTATTTT.

The J gene is TRBJ2-7, the V gene TRBV6-5; no clear D. With 1 base removed from V and 4 bases from J, the gap between germline ends came to 8 bases. The CDR3 contains 13 residues. Germline CDR1 is MNHEY and CDR2 is SVGAGI. For the CDR3, the DNA is TGTGCCAGCAGTTACTTTGGGCGATACGAGCAGTACTTC. It translates to CASSYFGRYEQYF.

V gene TRBV28 combines with J gene TRBJ2-2; D not resolved. V was clipped by 2 bases and J by 2 bases, with 6 bases between them. The CDR3 consists of 14 residues. Germline CDR1 reads MDHEN; CDR2 reads SYDVKM. The CDR3 sequence: CASSLPANTGELFF. The CDR3 nucleotides are TGTGCCAGCAGTTTACCAGCTAACACCGGGGAGCTGTTTTTT.

J is TRBJ2-3 and V is TRBV30; TRBD1 matches 8 bases. CDR3 size: 16 residues. The germline V gene encodes CDR1 GTSNPN and CDR2 SVGIG (reference sequence). V shed 1 base and J 0 bases; nucleotides not matched to a gene: 6. The CDR3 sequence is CAWSARGLLSTDTQYF. The CDR3 nucleotides read TGTGCCTGGAGTGCCAGGGGGCTGCTCAGCACAGATACGCAGTATTTT.

The rearrangement uses TRBV5-1 and TRBJ1-1; tentatively, D is TRBD1 (5 bases). The V end lost 0 bases, the J end lost 0 bases, and 12 bases lay between the germline ends. CDR1 and CDR2 from the germline V gene are SGHRS and YFSETQ. The CDR3 is 16 residues long. CDR3: CASSLASGSMNTEAFF. CDR3 in DNA: TGCGCCAGCAGCTTGGCTTCAGGGTCTATGAACACTGAAGCTTTCTTT. Looking up the rest from reference TRBV5-1 and TRBJ1-1 gives the full variable domain: KAGVTQTPRYLIKTRGQQVTLSCSPISGHRSVSWYQQTPGQGLQFLFEYFSETQRNKGNFPGRFSGRQFSNSRSEMNVSTLELGDSALYLCASSLASGSMNTEAFFGQGTRLTVV.

The chain carries TRBV7-9 and TRBJ2-3; 11 bases map to TRBD1. V shed 2 bases, J shed 5 bases, and the junction held 9 bases outside the gene matches. Looked up from germline, CDR1 is SEHNR and CDR2 is FQNEAQ (reference sequence). The CDR3 contains 17 residues. The CDR3 DNA reads TGTGCCAGCAGCTTAATTTTTCGGACAGGGGGCCAAGATACGCAGTATTTT. Translating gives CASSLIFRTGGQDTQYF.

This clone turned up a few times. The chain combines TRBV7-3 with TRBJ2-2; either TRBD1 or TRBD2 may supply D (5 bases each). Germline values: CDR1 SGHTA, CDR2 FQGTGA. The V gene lost 5 bases and the J gene lost 5 bases, with 9 bases spanning the gap. The CDR3 consists of 13 residues. The CDR3 sequence: CASSPEGTGELFF. In nucleotides, the CDR3 is TGTGCCAGCAGCCCCGAGGGGACCGGGGAGCTGTTTTTT.

The rearrangement uses TRBV5-4 and TRBJ1-4; D unresolved. The V gene lost 9 bases and the J gene lost 8 bases, with 20 bases spanning the gap. Germline V gene data show CDR1 as SGHNT and CDR2 as YYREEE (reference sequence). The CDR3 runs to 14 residues. CDR3 loop: CATGRSGEREKLFF. The CDR3 DNA is TGTGCCACGGGGAGGAGTGGGGAAAGGGAAAAACTGTTTTTT.

V is TRBV2 and J is TRBJ2-2, with 7 bases that match TRBD1. From germline, CDR1 is SNHLY and CDR2 FYNNEI. With 11 bases clipped from V and 2 bases from J, the junction kept 11 bases outside the gene matches. The CDR3 runs 15 residues. The chain's CDR3 is CAGQRWDSNTGELFF. The DNA of the CDR3 is TGTGCCGGCCAAAGGTGGGACAGCAACACCGGGGAGCTGTTTTTT.

The chain employs TRBV7-2 and TRBJ2-2; 7 bases match TRBD2. Trimming at V came to 4 bases and at J to 6 bases, leaving 11 bases not matched to a gene. This CDR3 contains 16 residues. Germline V gives CDR1 SGHTA, CDR2 FQGNSA. This CDR3 reads CASSSLGGGSAGELFF. DNA for the CDR3: TGTGCCAGCAGCTCCCTCGGCGGGGGTTCCGCCGGGGAGCTGTTTTTT.

The chain recombines TRBV19 with TRBJ2-1, with TRBD2 matching 15 bases. Germline CDR1 and CDR2: LNHDA and SQIVND (reference sequence). V gave up 5 bases and J gave up 4 bases; unmatched junction bases: 12. CDR3 length equals 19 residues. Here the CDR3 reads CASSPIPGLAGGPYNEQFF. The CDR3 DNA reads as TGTGCCAGTAGTCCGATCCCCGGACTAGCGGGGGGGCCGTACAATGAGCAGTTCTTC.

This clone was seen only once. V and J are TRBV2 and TRBJ2-1; 8 positions match TRBD2. Germline values: CDR1 SNHLY, CDR2 FYNNEI. The CDR3 runs 17 residues. With V trimmed by 3 bases and J by 1 base, 8 bases remained unmatched. The chain's CDR3 is CASSEGGAGVSYNEQFF. CDR3 in DNA: TGTGCCAGCAGTGAGGGGGGAGCGGGAGTATCCTACAATGAGCAGTTCTTC. Full variable domain (outside the CDR3, taken from reference TRBV2 and TRBJ2-1): EPEVTQTPSHQVTQMGQEVILRCVPISNHLYFYWYRQILGQKVEFLVSFYNNEISEKSEIFDDQFSVERPDGSNFTLKIRSTKLEDSAMYFCASSEGGAGVSYNEQFFGPGTRLTVL.

CDR3 residues: CASSPAGSYGYTF. DNA for the CDR3: TGCGCCAGCAGCCCGGCAGGGTCCTATGGCTACACCTTC. The chain has TRBV4-3 and TRBJ1-2; the D gene is possibly TRBD1 (5 bases). V was trimmed by 4 bases and J by 4 bases, leaving 10 bases between them. This CDR3 is built from 13 residues. The germline V gene encodes CDR1 LGHNA and CDR2 YSLEER.

CDR3 sequence (DNA): TGTGCCAGCAGCAGCCAGGGTCTGATTCTTGCAAACACCATATATTTT. Translating gives CASSSQGLILANTIYF. The chain links TRBV7-2 to TRBJ1-3; possible D gene TRBD1, 5 bases. The CDR3 spans 16 residues. The germline gives CDR1 SGHTA, CDR2 FQGNSA. Trimming removed 5 bases from V and 6 bases from J, with 20 bases in between.

The chain uses TRBV18 and TRBJ2-7; TRBD1 aligns across 8 bases. This CDR3 region has 15 residues. J was trimmed by 7 bases and V by 0 bases; bases with no gene match: 8. CDR1 and CDR2 from the germline V gene are KGHSH and LQKENI. DNA of the CDR3: TGTGCCAGCTCACCACCCGGGACAGGTCATCGGGAGCAGTACTTC. Translated, it gives CASSPPGTGHREQYF.

This chain connects TRBV10-3 to TRBJ2-7, with 11 bases lining up with TRBD1. Germline trimming cut 6 bases from V and 1 base from J; bases unmatched to any gene: 5. Germline lookup yields CDR1 ENHRY and CDR2 SYGVKD. The CDR3 contains 15 residues. The DNA of the CDR3 is TGTGCCATCAGGGGGGGGACAGGGGGATCCTACGAGCAGTACTTC. It specifies CAIRGGTGGSYEQYF.

J is TRBJ1-2 and V is TRBV19, with D uncertain. This CDR3 is 14 amino acids long. Per the germline V gene, CDR1 is LNHDA and CDR2 is SQIVND (reference sequence). Trimming cost V 4 bases and J 4 bases, with 13 bases left between them. CDR3: CASSTQRTGYGYTF. In DNA form, the CDR3 reads TGTGCCAGTAGTACCCAGCGGACGGGCTATGGCTACACCTTC.

The rearrangement links TRBV5-6 to TRBJ1-4; D is perhaps TRBD1 (5 bases). Trimming cost V 4 bases and J 7 bases, with 26 bases left between them. The CDR3 totals 18 residues. CDR1 SGHDT and CDR2 YYEEEE come from the germline V gene. CDR3 nucleotide sequence: TGTGCCAGCAGCCTCTTCGGGGGGACCACGTTGTCTCGTGAAAAACTGTTTTTT. This translates into CASSLFGGTTLSREKLFF.